This record looks at one TCR beta chain sequence and its context. In the authors' methods: Estimates of nucleated cell counts were drawn from the amplification of reference gene primers. The protocol was immunoSEQ multiplex PCR, while the TCRdb copy is restricted to in-frame clones and leaves out a portion. V, J and clone size derive from that table, while D and trimming were established from the DNA sequence. Here the sample spans fewer than 250,000 clones, more than 85% being singletons. The entry originates in a study of blood T cell repertoires in COVID-19. Study at large: Spain, Italy and the United States supplied samples that represented acute and convalescent COVID-19. The cDNA or gDNA used as material had been derived from T cells, B-cell-depleted T cells, or PBMCs.

This CDR3 has 13 amino acids. Germline loops: CDR1 SEHNR, CDR2 FQNEAQ (reference sequence). Trimming left V 5 bases short and J 9 bases short, with 16 bases between. Source material: peripheral blood. The TCR comes from a man aged 60 to 75 with acute or convalescent COVID-19. V and J are TRBV7-9 and TRBJ2-5; perhaps TRBD1 as D (6 bases). The CDR3 spells CASSPTGTHAQYF. As DNA, the CDR3 is TGTGCCAGCAGCCCTACAGGGACCCATGCCCAGTACTTC. The full variable domain, in which reference TRBV7-9 and TRBJ2-5 provide the parts outside the CDR3, is DTGVSQNPRHKITKRGQNVTFRCDPISEHNRLYWYRQTLGQGPEFLTYFQNEAQLEKSRLLSDRFSAERPKGSFSTLEIQRTEQGDSAMYLCASSPTGTHAQYFGPGTRLLVL.